Given below is one TCR beta chain in context. Its antigen is currently unknown. TCRdb reprocessed the 5' RACE reads and reports one entry per CDR3 protein, with no DNA. Its table records about 550,000 distinct CDR3 sequences. These data come from a study of T cells expressing NK-cell markers. Notes on the study in general: Clarity on HCMV specificity was lacking for the expanded NKG2C+ T cell clones.

Per germline, CDR1 SGHTA and CDR2 FQGNSA. This CDR3 is built from 14 residues. The TCR comes from a man between 18 and 29 years old in good health. J is TRBJ1-2 and V is TRBV7-2; the D call from TCRdb, TRBD1, cannot be confirmed without DNA. Specimen: blood T cells: a sorted CD56 or NKG2C T cell subset, CD4+ or CD8+ T cells, or bulk PBMC T cells (not recorded which). The CDR3 region is CASSLRQENYGYTF.